This section outlines one TCR beta chain sequence together with its context. Its antigen is still unknown. The length of the CDR3 is 14 residues. Trimming stripped 7 bases from V and 1 base from J, with 13 bases between. CDR1 and CDR2 from the germline V gene are SNHLY and FYNNEI. Produced via immunoSEQ multiplex PCR; TCRdb's table is partial and in-frame only. The table includes under 200,000 clones, approximately 93% detected once. The data were taken from a study of T cell responses to AZD1222 COVID-19 vaccine. In the study overall: Both about-4-week and about-12-week second-dose recipients were combined. Study conclusions and caveats: Clonal diversity was possibly underestimated, and white British individuals and females predominated among donors. Two AZD1222 administrations were followed by greater Spike-specific TCR breadth and depth. Of spike-specific TCRs, nearly half reportedly target regions left unmutated in variants.

This clonotype was obtained from an adult in good health. The sequencing used peripheral blood, collected on day 0 of AZD1222 vaccination. This chain links TRBV2 with TRBJ1-1, with D possibly TRBD1 on 5 matching bases. The CDR3 sequence is CASNHRTPNTEAFF. In DNA, the CDR3 is TGTGCCAGCAACCATCGGACACCGAACACTGAAGCTTTCTTT.